The 8 T cell receptor beta chains reported below all come from one sample, sequenced in a study of CD8+ T cells in alopecia areata. Sequencing used cDNA as its template, made by extracting RNA and reverse transcribing it. The method was immunoSEQ multiplex PCR; TCRdb's version includes in-frame clones alone and lacks a portion of them. The repertoire shows around 290,000 clones, none seen only once; the top ten take around 1.2%. Sorting used CD4, CD8alpha, NKG2D, NKG2ACE and other markers on pooled cutaneous lymph node cells. The material sequenced was CD4+ T cells sorted from a lymph node. The receptor source for this set is a C3H/HeJ mouse with alopecia areata. This line is of MHC haplotype H2-k.

This clone was counted ten times or more. Gene names are the mouse ones. The CDR3 end is not reached by the read, which stops 4 residues before it; the germline J gene fills it in. The J gene is TRBJ2-7, the V gene TRBV13-3, with TRBD1 matching over 7 bases. The CDR3 extends over 12 amino acids. Per germline, CDR1 NNHDY and CDR2 SYVADS. Incomplete CDR3 DNA: TGTGCCAGCAGTGAGGACAGGTAT. Its translation is CASSEDRY. The full CDR3 is CASSEDRYEQYF.

Points on this clone: The gene names here belong to mouse. The read finishes 4 residues shy of the CDR3 end, and the germline J gene is used to complete it. The same CDR3 also results from other DNA sequences found in this sample. This chain connects TRBV5 to TRBJ2-2; 10 nucleotides align to TRBD2. The germline gives CDR1 LGHNA, CDR2 YNLKQL (reference sequence). The V segment lost 4 bases and the J segment 4 bases; nucleotides outside the gene matches: 6. The CDR3 runs to 16 residues. The sequenced part of the CDR3 DNA is TGTGCCAGCAGCCCGCTGGGGGGGCGGGGCACCGGG. This encodes CASSPLGGRGTG. The CDR3, in full, reads CASSPLGGRGTGQLYF.

About this clone itself: Germline and genes: mouse. The CDR3 end is not reached by the read, which stops 4 residues before it; the germline J gene fills it in. The rearrangement uses TRBV17 and TRBJ2-2; D uncertain. The CDR3 extends over 15 amino acids. V dropped 0 bases and J dropped 1 base, with 6 bases sitting between them. The germline V gene has CDR1 MNHDT and CDR2 YYDKIL. The CDR3 protein is CASSRDPLNTGQLYF. The sequenced CDR3 bases are TGTGCTAGCAGTAGAGATCCCTTAAACACCGGG.

A word on this clone: Gene names are the mouse ones. With the read ending 4 residues before the CDR3 end, the germline J gene is used to fill in that end. V gene TRBV29 combines with J gene TRBJ2-7, with D perhaps matching TRBD1 (5 bases). The germline V and J ends were trimmed by 5 bases and 3 bases, with 8 bases remaining between them. This CDR3 has 12 residues. CDR1 is MSHET and CDR2 is SYDVDS in the germline V gene. Partial CDR3 DNA: TGTGCTAGCAGTAGACAGCTCTAT. Translating it yields CASSRQLY. From start to end, the CDR3 is CASSRQLYEQYF.

In the case of this clone: Gene names denote mouse genes. The read falls 3 residues short of the CDR3 end, and the missing part is taken from the germline J gene. V gene TRBV17 combines with J gene TRBJ1-3; TRBD1 aligns across 7 bases. This CDR3 contains 13 residues. In germline, CDR1 is MNHDT, CDR2 YYDKIL. The V and J ends lost 3 bases and 8 bases, in that order; junction bases with no gene match: 4. CDR3 DNA (partial): TGTGCTAGCAGTAGGCACAGGGGTGATACG. Amino acid sequence: CASSRHRGDT. The full CDR3 protein reads CASSRHRGDTLYF.

Notes on this clone: The genes and germline here are from mouse. Sequencing ends 4 residues short of the CDR3 end; the germline J gene provides the rest. This chain connects TRBV1 to TRBJ2-3, with 7 positions matching TRBD2. CDR1 NSQYPW and CDR2 LRSPGD come from the germline V gene (reference sequence). CDR3 size: 15 residues. Losses at the gene ends were 5 bases for V and 0 bases for J; bases not matched to a gene: 5. The CDR3 bases that were read are TGCACCTGCAGTCCCCGACTGGGTAGTGCAGAA. It encodes CTCSPRLGSAE. The whole CDR3 protein reads CTCSPRLGSAETLYF.

With respect to this clone: All gene names here are mouse names. Read sequence stops 3 residues before the CDR3 end, and the germline J gene provides the missing end. The chain couples TRBV19 to TRBJ1-6; weak D call: TRBD1 (6 bases). TRBJ1-6 counts as an open reading frame of uncertain function. This CDR3 contains 15 residues. Trimming removed 6 bases at V and 0 bases at J, with 10 bases between. The germline V gene has CDR1 FNHDT and CDR2 SITEND (reference sequence). The CDR3 reads CASKGTNSYNSPLYF. Incomplete CDR3 DNA: TGTGCCAGCAAGGGGACAAATTCCTATAATTCGCCC.

This clone appeared a few times. The genes and germline here are from mouse. The CDR3 end is not reached by the read, which stops 4 residues before it; the germline J gene fills it in. V gene TRBV31 combines with J gene TRBJ1-2, with D possibly matching TRBD1 (5 bases). The CDR3 consists of 14 residues. With 2 bases removed from V and 1 base from J, the gap between germline ends came to 11 bases. Germline V CDR1 and CDR2: GKSSPN, SITVG. The sequenced part of the CDR3 DNA is TGTGCCTGGAGTTCGACAGCCGAAAACTCC. Its protein is CAWSSTAENS. The whole CDR3 is CAWSSTAENSDYTF.